This T cell receptor (beta chain) was found in a study of cytomegalovirus exposure and HLA in healthy donors. Study-wide points: An analysis was carried out at a later point. It showed that HLA-associated TCR beta chains were more clonally expanded than equally common non-associated chains. The study labeled 150 to 200 TCR beta chains cytomegalovirus-associated. A later analysis showed TCR association rates differing by HLA locus, peaking at DRB1 and lowest at HLA-C.

The PCR made use of 60 Vbeta and 13 Jbeta primers. The repertoire was sequenced with immunoSEQ multiplex PCR; TCRdb's copy has only in-frame clones and lacks some. The sample shows some 95,000 clones, approximately 80% of them seen only once. Germline CDR1 reads SGDLS; CDR2 reads YYNGEE. Trimming took 4 bases from V and 0 from J, leaving 11 bases between them. This CDR3 comprises 15 residues. As concerns this clone: Its target is unknown.

This TCR was sampled from a middle-aged woman in good health and CMV-seronegative. The V call is TRBV9, the J call TRBJ1-5; D ambiguous. The sample was PBMCs. The CDR3 loop is CASSQTAGSNQPQHF. As DNA, the CDR3 is TGTGCCAGCAGCCAAACCGCGGGTAGCAATCAGCCCCAGCATTTT.